The 24 T cell receptor beta chains presented below share a single source sample, sequenced in a study of blood T cell repertoires in COVID-19 (TCRdb year 2020). Receptor libraries were prepared by the immunoSEQ multiplex PCR assay. Imported from immuneACCESS, the table was reduced by TCRdb to in-frame sequences with V and J called. These copies leave out some clones; in studies compared against another copy, an unresolved V gene accounts for under half, and the cause of the remainder is not known. This sample gives about 160,000 clones in total; about four fifths of them show up just once. Together, the top ten hold roughly 9.6% of the sample. Sequenced sample: peripheral blood. These receptors all come from a man aged 55 to 70 with active or convalescent COVID-19.

This sequence joins TRBV19 and TRBJ1-6, with 9 bases aligning to TRBD1. Losses at the gene ends were 5 bases for V and 10 bases for J; bases not matched to a gene: 9. The CDR3 length is 15 residues. Germline V gene lookup returns CDR1 LNHDA and CDR2 SQIVND (reference sequence). DNA for the CDR3: TGTGCCAGTAGTGCTCTGGGACAGGGTGAGTCACCCCTCCACTTT. Translating it yields CASSALGQGESPLHF.

The chain recombines TRBV27 with TRBJ2-1; D is possibly TRBD2 (5 bases). Germline lookup yields CDR1 MNHEY and CDR2 SMNVEV (reference sequence). The CDR3 runs 19 residues. V lost 5 bases and J lost 3, with 26 bases in between. DNA for the CDR3: TGTGCCAGCAGTGCACGGTACCCCCCGGGGTCGGATTACTACAATGAGCAGTTCTTC. This gives the protein CASSARYPPGSDYYNEQFF.

The V and J genes are TRBV7-9 and TRBJ2-7; the D gene is possibly TRBD2 (6 bases). This CDR3 region has 16 residues. The germline V gene has CDR1 SEHNR and CDR2 FQNEAQ (reference sequence). The V end lost 2 bases, the J end lost 0 bases, and 14 bases lay between the germline ends. Here the CDR3 DNA reads TGTGCCAGCAGCTTACAGTCCGGGGGAGACTCCTACGAGCAGTACTTC. This codes for CASSLQSGGDSYEQYF.

The rearrangement joins TRBV2 to TRBJ2-1, with TRBD1 matching 10 bases. CDR3 size: 15 residues. V lost 7 bases and J lost 3; bases outside the gene matches: 6. Germline values: CDR1 SNHLY, CDR2 FYNNEI. This CDR3 reads CASTLGQGNYNEQFF. CDR3 in DNA: TGTGCCAGCACCCTGGGACAGGGGAACTACAATGAGCAGTTCTTC.

The chain is built from TRBV19 and TRBJ2-5; D is perhaps TRBD2 (5 bases). The CDR3 is 13 residues long. The germline gives CDR1 LNHDA, CDR2 SQIVND (reference sequence). V lost 5 bases, J lost 4 bases, and 11 bases lay in between. The chain's CDR3 is CASSPAGGETQYF. The CDR3 bases are TGTGCCAGTAGTCCGGCGGGCGGAGAGACCCAGTACTTC.

J is TRBJ1-4 and V is TRBV7-9; D gene unclear. Looked up from germline, CDR1 is SEHNR and CDR2 is FQNEAQ (reference sequence). The CDR3 extends over 13 amino acids. The V end was cut by 1 base, the J end by 6 bases, with 6 bases between. CDR3 DNA sequence: TGTGCCAGCAGCTTAGACTCACATGAAAAACTGTTTTTT. Its translation: CASSLDSHEKLFF. Supplemented by reference TRBV7-9 and TRBJ1-4, the full variable domain reads DTGVSQNPRHKITKRGQNVTFRCDPISEHNRLYWYRQTLGQGPEFLTYFQNEAQLEKSRLLSDRFSAERPKGSFSTLEIQRTEQGDSAMYLCASSLDSHEKLFFGSGTQLSVL.

V is TRBV11-2 and J is TRBJ1-1; the match to TRBD1 covers 9 bases. Germline V gene sequence: CDR1 SGHAT, CDR2 FQNNGV. This CDR3 region has 13 residues. The V segment lost 5 bases and the J segment 6 bases; nucleotides outside the gene matches: 4. The CDR3 nucleotides are TGTGCCAGCAGCCGATGGACAGGGGCTGAAGCTTTCTTT. Protein product: CASSRWTGAEAFF.

CDR3 in amino acids: CASQTGGIYGYTF. The CDR3 coding sequence is TGTGCCTCCCAAACGGGGGGCATCTATGGCTACACCTTC. The genes are TRBV6-5 and TRBJ1-2; TRBD1 might be the D (6 bases). CDR1 is MNHEY and CDR2 is SVGAGI in the germline V gene. This CDR3 has 13 residues. V dropped 11 bases and J dropped 4 bases, with 17 bases sitting between them.

The chain combines TRBV5-4 with TRBJ1-3; the match to TRBD1 covers 9 bases. Trimming cost V 4 bases and J 0 bases; bases outside gene matches: 8. CDR1 is SGHNT, CDR2 YYREEE, per germline (reference sequence). CDR3 size: 17 residues. In nucleotides, the CDR3 is TGTGCCAGCAGCCAAAAGGACAGGGGTACCTCTGGAAACACCATATATTTT. Its translation is CASSQKDRGTSGNTIYF.

The chain combines TRBV7-9 with TRBJ1-4, with D perhaps TRBD1 (6 bases). The V gene lost 6 bases and the J gene lost 6 bases, with 17 bases spanning the gap. The CDR3 length is 15 residues. Germline V gene lookup returns CDR1 SEHNR and CDR2 FQNEAQ (reference sequence). The CDR3 reads CASSSTGRPDEKLFF. The CDR3 nucleotides are TGTGCCAGCAGTTCCACAGGGCGTCCGGATGAAAAACTGTTTTTT.

This chain uses TRBV19 with TRBJ2-2, with D perhaps TRBD2 (5 bases). The V gene lost 6 bases and the J gene lost 9 bases, with 14 bases spanning the gap. Germline assignment: CDR1 LNHDA and CDR2 SQIVND (reference sequence). The length of the CDR3 is 13 residues. The CDR3 region is CASRQSGARELFF. Written as DNA, the CDR3 is TGTGCCAGTAGACAAAGCGGTGCCCGGGAGCTGTTTTTT.

V gene TRBV6-5 combines with J gene TRBJ1-1; D is uncertain. Germline values: CDR1 MNHEY, CDR2 SVGAGI. The CDR3 extends over 15 amino acids. V was clipped by 0 bases and J by 0 bases, with 8 bases between them. CDR3 loop: CASSYSNGMNTEAFF. DNA of the CDR3: TGTGCCAGCAGTTACTCGAACGGTATGAACACTGAAGCTTTCTTT.

The gene calls are TRBV2 and TRBJ1-5; no definite D call. The CDR3 consists of 13 residues. Trimming pared 3 bases from V and 7 bases from J, leaving 10 bases between. Germline CDR1 is SNHLY and CDR2 is FYNNEI. Here the CDR3 DNA reads TGTGCCAGCAGTGATGGGAGAGAGCAGCCCCAGCATTTT. Residues: CASSDGREQPQHF.

This chain uses TRBV5-5 with TRBJ2-1; 11 bases fit TRBD2. After removal of 4 bases from V and 5 bases from J, the junction contained 5 bases not matched to a gene. Per germline, CDR1 SGHKS and CDR2 YYEKEE (reference sequence). This CDR3 comprises 15 residues. Written as DNA, the CDR3 is TGTGCCAGCAGCCCCGGACTAGCGGGCGACAATGAGCAGTTCTTC. Translated, it gives CASSPGLAGDNEQFF.

The sample holds a few counts of this clone. V and J are TRBV5-4 and TRBJ1-2; weak D call: TRBD1 (6 bases). Trimming cost V 3 bases and J 4 bases, with 16 bases left between them. The CDR3 spans 15 residues. Germline lookup yields CDR1 SGHNT and CDR2 YYREEE (reference sequence). Written as DNA, the CDR3 is TGTGCCAGCAGCTATCGGACAGAGACGGGCTATGGCTACACCTTC. Translated, it gives CASSYRTETGYGYTF.

J is TRBJ2-2 and V is TRBV19, with TRBD1 matching 9 bases. Losses at the gene ends were 8 bases for V and 6 bases for J; bases not matched to a gene: 10. From germline, CDR1 is LNHDA and CDR2 SQIVND (reference sequence). This CDR3 has 15 residues. DNA for the CDR3: TGTGCCAGTTCCACCGGGGACAGGGTACCCGGGGAGCTGTTTTTT. Its translation: CASSTGDRVPGELFF.

The chain employs TRBV3-1 (or the pseudogene TRBV3-2) and TRBJ1-6, with TRBD1 matching 9 bases. Germline V CDR1 and CDR2: LGHDT, YNNKEL (reference sequence). V shed 3 bases, J shed 10 bases, and the junction held 4 bases outside the gene matches. The CDR3 is 14 amino acids. The CDR3 DNA reads as TGTGCCAGCAGCCACGGACAGGGGTTCTCACCCCTCCACTTT. It is translated as CASSHGQGFSPLHF.

This chain joins TRBV9 and TRBJ1-5, with D perhaps TRBD1 (6 bases). Germline V gives CDR1 SGDLS, CDR2 YYNGEE. Trimming shortened V by 0 bases and J by 4 bases, and 8 bases separated the two germline ends. CDR3 size: 14 residues. The CDR3 is CASSVGTDNQPQHF. CDR3 bases: TGTGCCAGCAGCGTAGGGACAGATAATCAGCCCCAGCATTTT.

Concerning this clone: Different DNA sequences within this sample yield the same CDR3. This chain joins TRBV11-2 and TRBJ1-1; the D is unclear. Germline V gene data show CDR1 as SGHAT and CDR2 as FQNNGV. CDR3 size: 14 residues. Deletions cut 1 base from V and 0 bases from J, with 6 bases between. The chain's CDR3 is CASSLGSVNTEAFF. In nucleotides, the CDR3 is TGTGCCAGCAGCTTAGGTTCAGTGAACACTGAAGCTTTCTTT.

The chain recombines TRBV4-1 with TRBJ2-7; unclear D gene. Trimming shortened V by 0 bases and J by 2 bases, and 8 bases separated the two germline ends. CDR3 length: 14 residues. Germline CDR1 is MGHRA and CDR2 is YSYEKL. CDR3 sequence reads: CASSQEAQAYEQYF. The CDR3, as DNA: TGCGCCAGCAGCCAAGAGGCGCAGGCCTACGAGCAGTACTTC.

The chain couples TRBV19 to TRBJ1-5; TRBD1 is a possible D gene (5 bases). V was cut by 1 base and J by 4 bases, with 8 bases left in between. The CDR3 extends over 14 amino acids. The germline V gene encodes CDR1 LNHDA and CDR2 SQIVND (reference sequence). CDR3 amino acids: CASSIVTGNQPQHF. In DNA, the CDR3 is TGTGCCAGTAGTATAGTAACAGGTAATCAGCCCCAGCATTTT.

The CDR3 sequence is CSARSTEAFF. CDR3 DNA: TGCAGTGCTAGGAGTACTGAAGCTTTCTTT. The J gene is TRBJ1-1, the V gene TRBV20-1, with D unresolved. The CDR3 spans 10 residues. Trimming took 3 bases from V and 5 from J, leaving 4 bases between them. Germline loops: CDR1 DFQATT, CDR2 SNEGSKA (reference sequence).

V is TRBV4-1 and J is TRBJ2-3, with 11 bases identical to TRBD2. The CDR3 length is 17 residues. The V and J ends lost 2 bases and 4 bases, in that order; junction bases with no gene match: 8. In germline, CDR1 is MGHRA, CDR2 YSYEKL. The CDR3, as DNA: TGCGCCAGCAGCCAACTCCGGGGTAGCGGGGGGGCAGATACGCAGTATTTT. Its protein product is CASSQLRGSGGADTQYF.

This chain joins TRBV7-9 and TRBJ1-3; tentative D call: TRBD1 (5 bases). V was clipped by 1 base and J by 3 bases, with 13 bases between them. CDR1 and CDR2 from the germline V gene are SEHNR and FQNEAQ (reference sequence). The CDR3 has 16 residues. The CDR3 bases are TGTGCCAGCAGCTTAGATCGGACAACGTTTGGAAACACCATATATTTT. It codes for CASSLDRTTFGNTIYF.